Below are 9 T cell receptor beta chains sequenced from a single sample in a study of blood T cell repertoires in COVID-19. Libraries were prepared by immunoSEQ multiplex PCR; TCRdb keeps only in-frame clonotypes and omits some of them. Of about 61,000 clones listed, about 90% are singletons. The specimen was peripheral blood. The source of these receptors is an elderly man in a cohort sampled during active COVID-19.

In its sample, this clone was seen once. J is TRBJ2-7 and V is TRBV5-1, with D maybe TRBD2 (6 bases). V lost 1 base and J 0 bases, leaving 8 bases between the germline ends. Germline-derived CDR1 and CDR2 are SGHRS and YFSETQ. The CDR3 length is 14 residues. The CDR3 protein is CASSLSGPSYEQYF. DNA for the CDR3: TGCGCCAGCAGCTTGAGCGGGCCCTCCTACGAGCAGTACTTC.

The chain carries TRBV19 and TRBJ2-1, with TRBD1 identical over 8 bases. The V and J ends lost 3 bases and 8 bases, in that order; junction bases with no gene match: 6. This CDR3 comprises 14 residues. Germline-derived CDR1 and CDR2 are LNHDA and SQIVND (reference sequence). In nucleotides, the CDR3 is TGTGCCAGTAGTATCTCCGACAGGGGAGATGAGCAGTTCTTC. Its translation is CASSISDRGDEQFF.

The chain has TRBV6-5 and TRBJ2-3; 8 nucleotides align to TRBD2. The CDR3 is 15 residues long. The ends lost 5 bases at V and 0 bases at J; junction bases unmatched: 4. The germline V gene has CDR1 MNHEY and CDR2 SVGAGI. This CDR3 reads CASSHIAGSTDTQYF. CDR3 DNA: TGTGCCAGCAGTCACATAGCGGGGAGCACAGATACGCAGTATTTT.

The sample holds one count of this clone. V and J are TRBV19 and TRBJ1-6, with D unresolved. In germline, CDR1 is LNHDA, CDR2 SQIVND (reference sequence). The CDR3 extends over 14 amino acids. The V gene lost 3 bases and the J gene lost 10 bases, with 13 bases spanning the gap. CDR3 sequence: CASSIGEGLSPLHF. The CDR3 coding sequence is TGTGCCAGTAGTATCGGAGAGGGTCTGTCACCCCTCCACTTT.

The chain combines TRBV6-1 with TRBJ2-2; 8 bases align to TRBD2. With V trimmed by 3 bases and J by 3 bases, 0 bases remained unmatched. This CDR3 region has 14 residues. CDR1 is MNHNS and CDR2 is SASEGT in the germline V gene. CDR3 nucleotides: TGTGCCAGCAGTGAGCGGGGGGACACCGGGGAGCTGTTTTTT. It specifies CASSERGDTGELFF.

This chain joins TRBV7-2 and TRBJ2-1, with a weak D call TRBD1 (6 bases). The CDR3 is made up of 15 amino acids. CDR1 SGHTA and CDR2 FQGNSA come from the germline V gene. V was trimmed by 2 bases and J by 7 bases, leaving 15 bases between them. The CDR3 here is CASSLPAQGRNEQFF. The CDR3 DNA reads as TGTGCCAGCAGCTTACCAGCACAGGGAAGGAATGAGCAGTTCTTC.

The J gene is TRBJ2-7, the V gene TRBV6-2 or TRBV6-3; no clear D. Between the trimmed V and J ends, which lost 5 bases and 4 bases, there was a span of 9 bases. Germline V gene sequence: CDR1 MNHEY, CDR2 SVGEGT. The CDR3 runs 12 residues. DNA of the CDR3: TGTGCCAGCAGTCACCAGAGGTACGAGCAGTACTTC. Its translation is CASSHQRYEQYF.

The chain has TRBV7-2 and TRBJ2-1; 8 bases map to TRBD2. The CDR3 spans 14 residues. With 7 bases clipped from V and 4 bases from J, the junction kept 6 bases outside the gene matches. Per the germline V gene, CDR1 is SGHTA and CDR2 is FQGNSA. CDR3 in DNA: TGTGCCAGCACCTCTGGGACTAGATACAATGAGCAGTTCTTC. This encodes CASTSGTRYNEQFF.

The chain combines TRBV7-2 with TRBJ2-1; 11 nucleotides match TRBD2. Germline CDR1 is SGHTA and CDR2 is FQGNSA. The CDR3 totals 19 residues. Germline trimming cut 10 bases from V and 0 bases from J; bases unmatched to any gene: 17. The CDR3 coding sequence is TGTGCCACTATGGGCGCGGTTAGCGGGGGGGGGAGCTCCTACAATGAGCAGTTCTTC. It is translated as CATMGAVSGGGSSYNEQFF.